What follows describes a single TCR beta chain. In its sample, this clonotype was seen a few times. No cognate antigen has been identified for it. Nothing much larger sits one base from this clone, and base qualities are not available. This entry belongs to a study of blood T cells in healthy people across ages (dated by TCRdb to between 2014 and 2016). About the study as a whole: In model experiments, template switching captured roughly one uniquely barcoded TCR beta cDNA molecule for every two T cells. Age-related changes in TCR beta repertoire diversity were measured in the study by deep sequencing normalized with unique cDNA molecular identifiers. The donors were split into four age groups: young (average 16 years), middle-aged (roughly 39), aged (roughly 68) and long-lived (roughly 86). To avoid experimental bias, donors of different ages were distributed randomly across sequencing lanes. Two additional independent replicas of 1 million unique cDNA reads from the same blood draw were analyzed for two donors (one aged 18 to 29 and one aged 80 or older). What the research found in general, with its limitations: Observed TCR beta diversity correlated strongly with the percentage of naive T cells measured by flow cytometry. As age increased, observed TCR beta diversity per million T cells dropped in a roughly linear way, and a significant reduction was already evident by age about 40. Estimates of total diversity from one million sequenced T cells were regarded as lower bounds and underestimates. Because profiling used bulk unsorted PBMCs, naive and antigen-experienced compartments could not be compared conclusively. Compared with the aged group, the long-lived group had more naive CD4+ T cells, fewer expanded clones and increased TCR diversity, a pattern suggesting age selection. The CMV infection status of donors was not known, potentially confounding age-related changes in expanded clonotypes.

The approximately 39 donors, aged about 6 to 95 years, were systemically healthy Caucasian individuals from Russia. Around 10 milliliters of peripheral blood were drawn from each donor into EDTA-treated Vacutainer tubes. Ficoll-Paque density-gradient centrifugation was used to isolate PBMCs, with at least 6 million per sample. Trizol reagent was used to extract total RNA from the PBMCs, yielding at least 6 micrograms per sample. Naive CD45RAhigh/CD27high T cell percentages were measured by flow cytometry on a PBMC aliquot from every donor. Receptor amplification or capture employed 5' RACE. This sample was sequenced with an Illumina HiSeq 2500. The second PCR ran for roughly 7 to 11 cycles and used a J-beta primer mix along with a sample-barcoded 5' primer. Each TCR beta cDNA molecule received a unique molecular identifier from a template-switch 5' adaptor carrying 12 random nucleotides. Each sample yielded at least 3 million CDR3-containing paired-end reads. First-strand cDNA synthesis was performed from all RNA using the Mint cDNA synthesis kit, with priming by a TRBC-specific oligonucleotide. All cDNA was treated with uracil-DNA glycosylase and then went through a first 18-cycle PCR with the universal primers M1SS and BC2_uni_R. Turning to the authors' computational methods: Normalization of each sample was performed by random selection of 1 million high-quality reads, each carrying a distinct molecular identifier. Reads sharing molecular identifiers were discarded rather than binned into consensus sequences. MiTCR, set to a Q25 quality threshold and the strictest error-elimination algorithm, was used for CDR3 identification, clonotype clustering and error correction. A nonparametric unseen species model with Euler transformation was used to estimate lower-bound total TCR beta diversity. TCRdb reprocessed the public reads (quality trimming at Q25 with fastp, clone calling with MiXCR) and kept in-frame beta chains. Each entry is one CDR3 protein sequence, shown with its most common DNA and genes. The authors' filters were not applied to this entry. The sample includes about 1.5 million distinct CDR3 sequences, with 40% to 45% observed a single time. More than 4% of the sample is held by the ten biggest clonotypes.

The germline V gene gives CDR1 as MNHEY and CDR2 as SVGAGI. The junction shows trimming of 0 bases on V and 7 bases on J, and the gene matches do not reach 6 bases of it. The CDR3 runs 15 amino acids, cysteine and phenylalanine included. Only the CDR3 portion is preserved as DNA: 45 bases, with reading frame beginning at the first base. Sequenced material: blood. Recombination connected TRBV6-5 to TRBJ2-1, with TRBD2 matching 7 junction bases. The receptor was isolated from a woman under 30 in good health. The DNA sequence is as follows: TGTGCCAGCAGTTACTCCGGGGGGAGGAGGAATGAGCAGTTCTTC. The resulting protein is CASSYSGGRRNEQFF.